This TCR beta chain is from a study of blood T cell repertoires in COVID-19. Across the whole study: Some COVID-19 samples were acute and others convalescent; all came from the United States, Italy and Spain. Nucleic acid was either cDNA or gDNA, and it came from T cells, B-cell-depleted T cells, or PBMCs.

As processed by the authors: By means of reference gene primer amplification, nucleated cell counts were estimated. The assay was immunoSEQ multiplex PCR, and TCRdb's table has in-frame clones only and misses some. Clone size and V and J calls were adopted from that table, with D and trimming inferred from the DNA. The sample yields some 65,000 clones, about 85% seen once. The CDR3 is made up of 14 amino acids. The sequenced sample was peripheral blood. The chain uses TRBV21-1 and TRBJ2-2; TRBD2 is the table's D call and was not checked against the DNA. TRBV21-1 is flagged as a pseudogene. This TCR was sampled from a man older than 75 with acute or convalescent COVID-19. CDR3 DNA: TGTGCCAGCCCTCGTCGGTCCGGGAGCGGGGAGCTGTTTTTT. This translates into CASPRRSGSGELFF.